Included here is one T cell receptor beta chain sequence, with context. The antigen is undetermined. CDR1 and CDR2 from the germline V gene are MNHEY and SVGAGI. The CDR3 totals 15 residues. J gave up 3 bases and V 6 bases, and 4 bases lay outside the gene matches. Individual cDNA molecules received unique molecular identifiers. MiXCR, applied by TCRdb to the 5' RACE reads, yields one record per CDR3 protein. The sample holds some 80,000 distinct CDR3 sequences, roughly a tenth seen once. The data are from a study of early T cells in non-severe SARS-CoV-2 infection. Background on the study: RNA in bulk from unsorted whole blood was sequenced, and chains were unpaired.

Study-wide points: Using VDJdb, the matching emphasized anti-spike CD8 responses while missing private and CD4 specificities.

Specimen: whole blood, collected at baseline. This chain uses TRBV6-5 with TRBJ2-7, with 14 bases aligning to TRBD2. This TCR was sampled from an adult who was a healthcare worker with PCR-confirmed SARS-CoV-2 infection or an uninfected control (not recorded which). The CDR3 nucleotides read TGTGCCAGCAGAGTGACTAGCGGGAGGGGCTACGAGCAGTACTTC. Translated: CASRVTSGRGYEQYF.